The subject of this entry is one T cell receptor (beta chain). Its antigen remains unknown. This entry is derived from a study of T cell responses to AZD1222 COVID-19 vaccine. The CDR3 is 14 amino acids. CDR1 ENHRY and CDR2 SYGVKD come from the germline V gene. V was pared by 4 bases and J by 0 bases, with 7 bases between. Overall study findings and caveats: Repertoire sampling happened only post peak T cell response. Seropositive AZD1222 recipients at baseline numbered only five to seven.

TCRdb keeps only in-frame clones here, not all; method: immunoSEQ multiplex PCR. The data hold some 120,000 clones, with around 92% observed a single time. This TCR derives from an adult in good health. The chain employs TRBV10-3 and TRBJ2-1; no clear D. The sample here was peripheral blood, taken on day 0 of AZD1222 vaccination. The CDR3 DNA reads as TGTGCCATCAGTGGGTCCGTCTCCTACAATGAGCAGTTCTTC. It translates to CAISGSVSYNEQFF.